This T cell receptor (beta chain) was identified during a study of OX40 agonist ivuxolimab in advanced cancers. The CDR3 extends over 13 amino acids. V was trimmed by 2 bases and J by 6 bases, leaving 10 bases between them. Germline lookup yields CDR1 MNHNY and CDR2 SVGAGI (reference sequence). Assay used: immunoSEQ multiplex PCR; TCRdb lists only in-frame clones, some missing. The sample has more than 35,000 clones, more than 75% seen once. The specimen was CD4+ or CD8+ T cells sorted from blood, collected in a trial of the OX40 agonist ivuxolimab. This rearrangement joins TRBV6-6 to TRBJ1-2; D is undetermined. This clonotype originated in an adult with an advanced solid tumor such as melanoma, head and neck, liver or kidney cancer. Written as DNA, the CDR3 is TGTGCCAGCAGTTACGACGGGGTGAATGGCTACACCTTC. Its protein is CASSYDGVNGYTF.